This paragraph reports one T cell receptor (beta chain). The antigen remains undetermined. This entry comes from a study of human T cells and chemical hapten exposure. Study results and limitations: Relative to control repertoires, expanded TCRs gave rise to significantly more large CDR3 similarity clusters.

Described time point: patch test 1, 2 weeks after DPC sensitization. Noted treatment: therapeutic diphenylcyclopropenone sensitization with weekly scalp DPC. Via MiXCR, TCRdb re-called the RACE reads, giving one row per CDR3 protein. The sample contains more than 95,000 distinct CDR3 sequences, around 10% of which appear only once. This CDR3 is 14 amino acids long. The germline V and J ends were trimmed by 0 bases and 4 bases, with 10 bases remaining between them. In germline, CDR1 is SGHKS, CDR2 YYEKEE (reference sequence). V is TRBV5-5 and J is TRBJ1-2, with D tentatively TRBD1 (6 bases). The starting material was whole blood, obtained in connection with sensitization to the hapten diphenylcyclopropenone (DPC). This TCR derives from a woman in her forties or fifties with alopecia areata. Some clones in this sample may be carry-over from other donors' samples. Written as DNA, the CDR3 is TGTGCCAGCAGCTTGGGTACAGGGACCTATGGCTACACCTTC. Translating gives CASSLGTGTYGYTF.